Listed below are T cell receptor beta chains from one sample, sequenced in a study of cytomegalovirus exposure and HLA in healthy donors. Some clones are missing from TCRdb's copy, which holds only in-frame ones; the method was immunoSEQ multiplex PCR. The table records approximately 70,000 clones, 65% to 85% of them present only once. The material sequenced was PBMCs. These receptors originate from a woman in her 30s in good health and CMV-seronegative. Each CDR3 is given with its conserved first and last residue. A D gene is named only where the DNA matches it firmly. Rows may omit the clone size; those that give it use once, few, many or a size class.

d_call,clone_size,j_call,v_call,cdr3_nt,cdr3_aa
TRBD1,.,TRBJ1-5,TRBV5-6,TGTGCCAGCAGCTTCCGGGACAGGGGCAATCAGCCCCAGCATTTT,CASSFRDRGNQPQHF
.,few,TRBJ1-1,TRBV13,TGTGCCAGCAGCTTAGGCCGAGGGCGGTATGCTTTCTTT,CASSLGRGRYAFF
.,few,TRBJ1-2,TRBV6-1,TGTGCCAGCAGTGACAGCCTTGAGGCTAACTATGGCTACACCTTC,CASSDSLEANYGYTF
.,.,TRBJ2-3,TRBV5-1,TGCGCCAGCAGCACAGATGGGGGGATTCAATTGCGTACGCAGTATTTT,CASSTDGGIQLRTQYF
TRBD1,.,TRBJ1-2,TRBV5-8,TGTGCCAGCAGCTTGGAGTGGGGGACAGCCTACTATGGCTACACCTTC,CASSLEWGTAYYGYTF
TRBD1,.,TRBJ1-2,TRBV14,TGTGCCAGCAGCCAAGATACAGGGGGAATCTATGGCTACACCTTC,CASSQDTGGIYGYTF
.,.,TRBJ1-5,TRBV19,TGTGCCAGTAGATCGACAGCGGGGGGGCTAAATCAGCCCCAGCATTTT,CASRSTAGGLNQPQHF
.,.,TRBJ1-2,TRBV9,TGTGCCAGCAGCGTAGTCGAGGGAACGTATGACTACACCTTC,CASSVVEGTYDYTF
TRBD1,once,TRBJ1-5,TRBV28,TGTGCCAGCAGTTTCAGGGGGGATAGCAATCAGCCCCAGCATTTT,CASSFRGDSNQPQHF
TRBD1,.,TRBJ1-1,TRBV28,TGTGCCAGCAGTTTATTATCGACAGGGGGAACTGAAGCTTTCTTT,CASSLLSTGGTEAFF
.,once,TRBJ2-1,TRBV21-1,TGTGCCAGCAGCTTGCTGGGTGGGACAGGGGGCTCTGATACCTACAATGAGCAGTTCTTC,CASSLLGGTGGSDTYNEQFF
TRBD1,few,TRBJ2-7,TRBV19,TGTGCCAGTAGCCATCGGACAGGCCCGGACGAGCAGTACTTC,CASSHRTGPDEQYF
.,.,TRBJ2-3,TRBV11-2,TGTGCCAGCAGGAGGGAATACCACACAGATACGCAGTATTTT,CASRREYHTDTQYF
TRBD1,.,TRBJ1-4,TRBV2,TGTGCCAGCAGTGGGGGACAGGGGCGGTCTAATGAAAAACTGTTTTTT,CASSGGQGRSNEKLFF
.,.,TRBJ1-2,TRBV27,TGTGCCAGCAGTCCCCTGGCGGGTGCCAGTGCTATGGATGGCTACACCTTC,CASSPLAGASAMDGYTF
TRBD1,once,TRBJ2-2,TRBV28,TGTGCCAGCAGACAGACAGGGTTGGCCACCGGGGAGCTGTTTTTT,CASRQTGLATGELFF
.,few,TRBJ1-5,TRBV5-5,TGTGCCAGCAGCTTTTCGGGGGGCCCTAATCAGCCCCAGCATTTT,CASSFSGGPNQPQHF